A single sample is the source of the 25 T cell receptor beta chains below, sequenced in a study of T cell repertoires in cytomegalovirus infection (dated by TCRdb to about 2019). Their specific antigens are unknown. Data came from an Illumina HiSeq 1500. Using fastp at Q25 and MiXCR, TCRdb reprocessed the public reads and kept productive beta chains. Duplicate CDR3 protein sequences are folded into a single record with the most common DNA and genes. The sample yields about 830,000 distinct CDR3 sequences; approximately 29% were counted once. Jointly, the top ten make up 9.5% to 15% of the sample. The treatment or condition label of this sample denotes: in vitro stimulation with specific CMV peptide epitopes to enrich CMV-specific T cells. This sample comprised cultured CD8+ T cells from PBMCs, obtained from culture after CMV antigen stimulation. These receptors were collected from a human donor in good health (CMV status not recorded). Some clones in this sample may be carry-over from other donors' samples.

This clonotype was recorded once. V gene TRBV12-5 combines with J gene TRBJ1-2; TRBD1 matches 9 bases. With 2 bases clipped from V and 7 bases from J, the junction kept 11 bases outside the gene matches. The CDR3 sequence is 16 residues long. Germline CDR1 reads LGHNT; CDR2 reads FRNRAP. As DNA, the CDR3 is TGTGCTAGTGGTTTGAGTCCAGGTGGACAGGGGACTGGCTACACCTTC. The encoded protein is CASGLSPGGQGTGYTF. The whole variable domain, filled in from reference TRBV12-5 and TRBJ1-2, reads DARVTQTPRHKVTEMGQEVTMRCQPILGHNTVFWYRQTMMQGLELLAYFRNRAPLDDSGMPKDRFSAEMPDATLATLKIQPSEPRDSAVYFCASGLSPGGQGTGYTFGSGTRLTVV.

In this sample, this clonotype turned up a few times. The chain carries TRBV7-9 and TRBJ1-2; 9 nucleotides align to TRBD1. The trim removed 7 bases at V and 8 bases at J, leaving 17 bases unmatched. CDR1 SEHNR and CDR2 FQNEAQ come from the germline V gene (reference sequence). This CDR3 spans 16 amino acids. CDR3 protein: CASTGPGQGGGWGYTF. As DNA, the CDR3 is TGTGCCAGCACTGGACCGGGACAGGGTGGAGGATGGGGCTACACCTTC.

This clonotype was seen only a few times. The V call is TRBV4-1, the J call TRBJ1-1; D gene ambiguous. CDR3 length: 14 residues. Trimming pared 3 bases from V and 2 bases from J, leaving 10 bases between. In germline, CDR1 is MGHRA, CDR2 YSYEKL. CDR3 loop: CASSHHQGNTEAFF. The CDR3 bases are TGCGCCAGCAGCCATCACCAAGGCAACACTGAAGCTTTCTTT.

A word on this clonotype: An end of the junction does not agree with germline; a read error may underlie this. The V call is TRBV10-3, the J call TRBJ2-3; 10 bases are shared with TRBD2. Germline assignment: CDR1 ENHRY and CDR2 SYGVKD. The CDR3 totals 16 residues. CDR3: CAICDPLAGSTDTQYF. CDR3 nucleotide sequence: TGTGCCATCTGTGACCCACTAGCGGGGTCCACAGATACGCAGTATTTT.

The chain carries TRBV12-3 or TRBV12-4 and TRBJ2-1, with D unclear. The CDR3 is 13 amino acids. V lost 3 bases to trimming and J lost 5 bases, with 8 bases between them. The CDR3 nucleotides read TGTGCCAGCAGTTTTAGAACGGACAATGAGCAGTTCTTC. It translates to CASSFRTDNEQFF.

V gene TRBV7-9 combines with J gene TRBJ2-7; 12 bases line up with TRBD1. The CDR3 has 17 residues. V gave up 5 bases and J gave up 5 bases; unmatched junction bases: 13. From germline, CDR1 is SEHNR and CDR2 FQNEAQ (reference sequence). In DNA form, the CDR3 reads TGTGCCAGCAGCCTTGGTCCCCGGGACAGGGGGCTCGACGAGCAGTACGTC. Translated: CASSLGPRDRGLDEQYV.

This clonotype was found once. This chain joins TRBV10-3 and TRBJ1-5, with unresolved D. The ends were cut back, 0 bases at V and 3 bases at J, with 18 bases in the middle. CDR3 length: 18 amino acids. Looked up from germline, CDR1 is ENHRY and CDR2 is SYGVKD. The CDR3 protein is CAISESGKLEAYNQPQHF. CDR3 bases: TGTGCCATCAGTGAGTCGGGGAAGCTGGAGGCATACAATCAGCCCCAGCATTTT.

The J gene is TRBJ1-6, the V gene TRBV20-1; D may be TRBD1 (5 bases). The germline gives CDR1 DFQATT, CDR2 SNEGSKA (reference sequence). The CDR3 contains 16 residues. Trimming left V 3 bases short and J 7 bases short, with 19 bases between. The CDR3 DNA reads TGCAGTGCTAGGGGGTTGAACGACAAGGGGAATTCACCCCTCCACTTT. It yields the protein CSARGLNDKGNSPLHF.

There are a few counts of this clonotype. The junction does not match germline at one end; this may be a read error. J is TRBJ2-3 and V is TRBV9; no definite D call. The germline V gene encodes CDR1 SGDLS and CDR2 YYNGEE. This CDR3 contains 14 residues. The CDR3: CASTVGLSTDTQYF. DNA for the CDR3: TGTGCCAGCACCGTAGGGCTTAGCACAGATACGCAGTATTTT.

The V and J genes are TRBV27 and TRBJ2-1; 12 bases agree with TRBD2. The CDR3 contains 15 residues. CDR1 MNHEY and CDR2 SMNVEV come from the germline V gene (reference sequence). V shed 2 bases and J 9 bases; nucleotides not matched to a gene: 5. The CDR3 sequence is CASSLRTSGVPEQFF. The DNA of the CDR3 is TGTGCCAGCAGTTTAAGGACTAGCGGGGTACCTGAGCAGTTCTTC.

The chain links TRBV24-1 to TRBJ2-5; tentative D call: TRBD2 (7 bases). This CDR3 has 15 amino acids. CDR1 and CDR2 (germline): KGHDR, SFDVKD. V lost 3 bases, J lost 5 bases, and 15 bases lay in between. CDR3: CATSDDQGGGETQYF. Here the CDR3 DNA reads TGTGCCACCAGTGATGATCAGGGAGGGGGGGAGACCCAGTACTTC.

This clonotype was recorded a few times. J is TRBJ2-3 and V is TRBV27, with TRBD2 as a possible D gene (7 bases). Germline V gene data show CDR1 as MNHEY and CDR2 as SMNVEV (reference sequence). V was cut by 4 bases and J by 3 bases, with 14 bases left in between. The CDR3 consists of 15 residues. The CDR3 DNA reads TGTGCCAGCAGTTCTTGGGGGGGCCAGACAGATACGCAGTATTTT. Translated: CASSSWGGQTDTQYF.

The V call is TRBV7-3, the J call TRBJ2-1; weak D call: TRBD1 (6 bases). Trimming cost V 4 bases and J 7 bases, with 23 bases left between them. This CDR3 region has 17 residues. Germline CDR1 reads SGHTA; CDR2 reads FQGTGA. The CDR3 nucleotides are TGTGCCAGCAGCTCCTCCCCCGGGTCCTTTCAGGGGAATGAGCAGTTCTTC. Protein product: CASSSSPGSFQGNEQFF.

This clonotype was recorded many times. The CDR3 loop reads CASSPGLLNEQFF. CDR3 nucleotides: TGTGCCAGCAGCCCCGGACTGTTGAATGAGCAGTTCTTC. The chain links TRBV12-3 or TRBV12-4 to TRBJ2-1, with D perhaps TRBD2 (5 bases). Trimming cost V 6 bases and J 7 bases, with 13 bases left between them. The CDR3 covers 13 residues.

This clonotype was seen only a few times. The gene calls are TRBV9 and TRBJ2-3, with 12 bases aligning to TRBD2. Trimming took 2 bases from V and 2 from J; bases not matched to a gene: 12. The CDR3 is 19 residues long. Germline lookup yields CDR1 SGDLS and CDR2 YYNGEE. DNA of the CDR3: TGTGCCAGCAGCGTCCAGATTACTTGGACTAGCGGGGACACAGATACGCAGTATTTT. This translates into CASSVQITWTSGDTDTQYF.

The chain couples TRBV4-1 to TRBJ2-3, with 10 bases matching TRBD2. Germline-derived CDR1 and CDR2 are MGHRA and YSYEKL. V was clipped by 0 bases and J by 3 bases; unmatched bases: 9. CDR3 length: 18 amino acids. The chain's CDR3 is CASSQEHSSGGATDTQYF. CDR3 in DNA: TGCGCCAGCAGCCAAGAGCATTCGAGCGGGGGGGCAACAGATACGCAGTATTTT.

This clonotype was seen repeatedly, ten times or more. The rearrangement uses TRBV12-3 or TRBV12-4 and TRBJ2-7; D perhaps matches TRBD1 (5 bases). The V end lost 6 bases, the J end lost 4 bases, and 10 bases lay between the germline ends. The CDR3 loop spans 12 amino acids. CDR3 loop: CASSFQGYEQYF. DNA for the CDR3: TGTGCCAGCAGCTTTCAGGGTTACGAGCAGTACTTC.

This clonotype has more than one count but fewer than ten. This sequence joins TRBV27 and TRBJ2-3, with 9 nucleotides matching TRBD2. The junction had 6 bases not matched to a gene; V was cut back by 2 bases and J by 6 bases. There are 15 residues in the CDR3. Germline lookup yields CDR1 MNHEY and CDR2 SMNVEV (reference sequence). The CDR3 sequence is CASSLAGGLSDTQYF. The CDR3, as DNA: TGTGCCAGCAGTTTAGCGGGGGGGCTGTCTGATACGCAGTATTTT.

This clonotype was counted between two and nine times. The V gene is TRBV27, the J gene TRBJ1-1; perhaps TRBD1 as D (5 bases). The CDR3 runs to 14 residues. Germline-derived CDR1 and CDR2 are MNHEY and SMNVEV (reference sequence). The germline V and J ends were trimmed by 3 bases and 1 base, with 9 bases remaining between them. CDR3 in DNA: TGTGCCAGCAGTTTCGTGGGGACGAACACTGAAGCTTTCTTT. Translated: CASSFVGTNTEAFF.

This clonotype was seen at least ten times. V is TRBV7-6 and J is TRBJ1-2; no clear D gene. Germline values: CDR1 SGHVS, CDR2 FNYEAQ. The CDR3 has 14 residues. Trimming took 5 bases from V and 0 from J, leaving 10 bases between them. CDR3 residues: CASSPRGPNYGYTF. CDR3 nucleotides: TGTGCCAGCAGCCCCCGAGGCCCTAACTATGGCTACACCTTC.

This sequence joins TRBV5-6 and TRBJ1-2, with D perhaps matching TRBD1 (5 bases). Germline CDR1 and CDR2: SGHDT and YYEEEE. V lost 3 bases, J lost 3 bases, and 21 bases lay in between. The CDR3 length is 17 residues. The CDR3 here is CASSSYRGRESYYGYTF. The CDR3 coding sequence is TGTGCCAGCAGCTCGTACCGGGGCAGGGAATCTTACTATGGCTACACCTTC.

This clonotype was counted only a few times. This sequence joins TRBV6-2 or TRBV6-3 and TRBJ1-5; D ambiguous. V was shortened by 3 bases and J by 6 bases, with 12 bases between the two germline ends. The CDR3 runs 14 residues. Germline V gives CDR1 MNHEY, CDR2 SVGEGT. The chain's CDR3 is CASSYGERGQPQHF. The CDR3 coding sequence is TGTGCCAGCAGTTATGGGGAACGTGGTCAGCCCCAGCATTTT.

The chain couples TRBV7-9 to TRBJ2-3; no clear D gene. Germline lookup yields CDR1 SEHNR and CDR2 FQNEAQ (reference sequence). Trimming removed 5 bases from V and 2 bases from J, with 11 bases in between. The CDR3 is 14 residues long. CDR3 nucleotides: TGTGCCAGCAGCCCTAGTGGAAACACAGATACGCAGTATTTT. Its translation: CASSPSGNTDTQYF.

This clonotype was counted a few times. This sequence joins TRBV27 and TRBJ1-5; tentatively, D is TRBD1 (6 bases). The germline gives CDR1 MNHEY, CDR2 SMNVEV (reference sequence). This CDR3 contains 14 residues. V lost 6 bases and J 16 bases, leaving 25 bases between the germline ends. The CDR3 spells CASSPAQGPATLHF. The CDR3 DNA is TGTGCCAGCAGCCCAGCTCAGGGGCCGGCCACCCTACATTTT.

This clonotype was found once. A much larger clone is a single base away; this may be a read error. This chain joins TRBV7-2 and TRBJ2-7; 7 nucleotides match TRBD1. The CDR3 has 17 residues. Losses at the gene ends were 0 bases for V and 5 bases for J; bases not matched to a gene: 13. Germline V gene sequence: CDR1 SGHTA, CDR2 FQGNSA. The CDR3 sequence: CASSLARPSEGANEQYV. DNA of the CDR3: TGTGCCAGCAGCTTAGCGCGGCCCAGCGAGGGGGCAAACGAGCAGTACGTC.